This TCR beta chain was observed in a study of cytomegalovirus exposure and HLA in healthy donors. Overall study findings and caveats: There were around 160 TCR beta chains listed as cytomegalovirus-associated. Most of the TCR beta V segments (in an earlier analysis) were productive either about 90% or about 30% of the time. CMV serostatus stood as the only immune exposure information on hand.

Comments on this clone: No antigen is known for it.

Germline CDR1 is LNHDA and CDR2 is SQIVND (reference sequence). This CDR3 is 14 amino acids long. V lost 4 bases and J 2 bases, leaving 9 bases between the germline ends. Use of 60 Vbeta and 13 Jbeta primers characterized the PCR. The method was immunoSEQ multiplex PCR; TCRdb's version includes in-frame clones alone and lacks a portion of them. The profile shows some 110,000 clones, about 81% of them singletons. Sequences were obtained from PBMCs. This chain connects TRBV19 to TRBJ1-5, with D possibly TRBD1 on 6 matching bases. The receptor was derived from a woman aged 25 to 45 in good health and CMV-seronegative. The CDR3 region is CASSTQGRNQPQHF. CDR3 sequence (DNA): TGTGCCAGTAGTACTCAGGGGCGCAATCAGCCCCAGCATTTT.